This TCR beta chain is from a study of T cell responses to AZD1222 COVID-19 vaccine. Overall study results and limits: Repertoires were obtained only post-peak T cell response.

Trimming removed 4 bases from V and 9 bases from J; junction bases left unmatched: 16. Germline V gives CDR1 LNHDA, CDR2 SQIVND (reference sequence). The length of the CDR3 is 17 residues. Turning to this clone: Its antigen is undetermined.

Sequencing was performed with immunoSEQ multiplex PCR; in TCRdb, only in-frame clones are kept and a portion is missing. The data hold 100,000 or so clones, with 80% to 90% observed a single time. The sample in question was peripheral blood, obtained on day 0 of AZD1222 vaccination. This chain joins TRBV19 and TRBJ1-2; 11 bases agree with TRBD1. This sequence originates from an adult in good health. The CDR3 spells CASSTAPRGTGGDRYTF. In DNA, the CDR3 is TGTGCCAGTAGTACCGCACCCCGGGGGACAGGGGGTGATCGCTACACCTTC.